Listed here are 21 T cell receptor beta chains from one sample, sequenced in a study of human CD8 memory T cell subsets. UMI-labeled 5' RACE was used, and it produced the TCR beta libraries. From the 5' RACE reads, TCRdb lists one entry per CDR3 protein and no DNA. The listing records 12,000 or so distinct CDR3 sequences. Source material: CD8+ T cells from PBMCs. The receptors originated from a human donor in good health.

The V gene is TRBV5-5, the J gene TRBJ1-1; TCRdb's assignment of TRBD1 cannot be checked, as there is no DNA. From germline, CDR1 is SGHKS and CDR2 YYEKEE (reference sequence). This CDR3 contains 16 residues. CDR3 in amino acids: CASSLVPGAVNTEAFF.

This chain's CDR3 is CASSQDTGLAGSEQFF. The chain combines TRBV4-2 with TRBJ2-1; TCRdb selects TRBD2, and the lack of DNA leaves this call unchecked. The CDR3 covers 16 residues. Looked up from germline, CDR1 is LGHNA and CDR2 is YNFKEQ.

V gene TRBV4-3 combines with J gene TRBJ1-2. Germline V gene data show CDR1 as LGHNA and CDR2 as YSLEER. The CDR3 is 14 residues long. Here the CDR3 reads CASSQGVAGQGYTF.

The rearrangement joins TRBV6-6 to TRBJ2-1; the D gene TCRdb calls, TRBD2, cannot be checked with no DNA. The CDR3 contains 16 residues. Germline CDR1 reads MNHNY; CDR2 reads SVGAGI (reference sequence). CDR3 sequence: CASSSPTTSGYNEQFF.

The rearrangement joins TRBV29-1 to TRBJ2-5. CDR1 is SQVTM, CDR2 ANQGSEA, per germline. The CDR3 has 11 residues. Here the CDR3 reads CSVDQKETQYF.

The chain couples TRBV7-9 to TRBJ2-7; the TCRdb D gene call, TRBD1, has no DNA to confirm it. The germline V gene has CDR1 SEHNR and CDR2 FQNEAQ (reference sequence). The CDR3 is made up of 13 amino acids. The CDR3 sequence: CASRGGNSYEQYF.

The chain has TRBV28 and TRBJ1-3; without DNA, the TCRdb call of TRBD1 cannot be checked. Germline loops: CDR1 MDHEN, CDR2 SYDVKM. The CDR3 is 20 amino acids. The chain's CDR3 is CASSSSLDRSRAPSGNTIYF.

The chain combines TRBV2 with TRBJ2-1; checking the TCRdb D call of TRBD2 is not possible without DNA. CDR1 is SNHLY, CDR2 FYNNEI, per germline. This CDR3 spans 14 amino acids. The CDR3 here is CASSDVGGNLPRFF.

This sequence joins TRBV5-1 and TRBJ2-5; there is no DNA to check the TCRdb D call of TRBD2. CDR1 and CDR2 (germline): SGHRS, YFSETQ. This CDR3 has 15 residues. The CDR3 loop is CASSFWLGTEETQYF.

The V gene is TRBV20-1, the J gene TRBJ1-2. This CDR3 comprises 12 residues. Germline V CDR1 and CDR2: DFQATT, SNEGSKA (reference sequence). CDR3: CSARDLGDGYTF.

This rearrangement joins TRBV29-1 to TRBJ1-2. The germline CDR1 and CDR2 sequences are SQVTM and ANQGSEA. The CDR3 consists of 11 residues. This chain's CDR3 is CSVRVPRGYTF.

V usage is TRBV20-1 and J usage is TRBJ2-1; TCRdb proposes TRBD1, but this gene call is untestable without DNA. Germline V gives CDR1 DFQATT, CDR2 SNEGSKA (reference sequence). The CDR3 has 15 amino acids. The CDR3 spells CSASWDRVVADEQFF.

The rearrangement links TRBV12-3 or TRBV12-4 to TRBJ2-4; the TCRdb D gene call, TRBD1, has no DNA to confirm it. CDR3 length: 14 amino acids. The CDR3 loop is CASSLQGAENIQYF.

The chain uses TRBV10-3 and TRBJ1-1; lacking DNA, the TRBD1 call made by TCRdb goes unchecked. CDR3 length: 14 amino acids. The germline CDR1 and CDR2 sequences are ENHRY and SYGVKD. The CDR3 loop reads CAISVGTGNTEAFF.

In terms of frequency, this clonotype is medium-sized. The gene calls are TRBV10-3 and TRBJ2-7. Germline loops: CDR1 ENHRY, CDR2 SYGVKD. The CDR3 is made up of 15 amino acids. The CDR3 here is CAISDPLTSSYEQYF.

The V call is TRBV10-3, the J call TRBJ2-3; TCRdb indicates TRBD2, and absent DNA this call remains unverified. The germline gives CDR1 ENHRY, CDR2 SYGVKD. The CDR3 sequence is 17 residues long. The CDR3 protein is CAISESMASRSTDTQYF.

The gene calls are TRBV4-3 and TRBJ1-2; TCRdb's D call of TRBD1 is untestable without DNA. This CDR3 has 17 residues. Looked up from germline, CDR1 is LGHNA and CDR2 is YSLEER. The CDR3 region is CASSLSFKDSLRYGYTF.

The V gene is TRBV19, the J gene TRBJ2-2; TCRdb returns TRBD2, unconfirmable since there is no DNA. Per the germline V gene, CDR1 is LNHDA and CDR2 is SQIVND (reference sequence). The CDR3 is made up of 15 amino acids. This chain's CDR3 is CASSRLAWDTGELFF.

The chain employs TRBV20-1 and TRBJ1-2; TCRdb returns TRBD1, unconfirmable since there is no DNA. Germline-derived CDR1 and CDR2 are DFQATT and SNEGSKA (reference sequence). The CDR3 extends over 14 amino acids. The chain's CDR3 is CSARDQDRGTSYTF.

The chain has TRBV20-1 and TRBJ2-1; TCRdb outputs TRBD2, but without DNA this stays unchecked. Germline V gives CDR1 DFQATT, CDR2 SNEGSKA (reference sequence). CDR3 length: 16 residues. CDR3 region: CSASLAGGSSYNEQFF.

This rearrangement joins TRBV20-1 to TRBJ2-2; no DNA is available, so the TRBD1 call from TCRdb remains unchecked. From germline, CDR1 is DFQATT and CDR2 SNEGSKA (reference sequence). This CDR3 region has 15 residues. CDR3 amino acids: CSAREFGAEAGELFF.